This T cell receptor (beta chain) comes out of a study of cytomegalovirus exposure and HLA in healthy donors. The study's findings and limits: Rarity characterized most TCR sequences, yet some public TCRs appeared in many donors. Within the 100 to 150 validation repertoires, first-cohort TCR clusters tended to co-occur, according to a later analysis.

Trimming took 7 bases from V and 0 from J; bases not matched to a gene: 14. CDR3 size: 19 residues. Germline values: CDR1 MDHEN, CDR2 SYDVKM. A word on this clone: The antigen remains unidentified.

Sequencing used immunoSEQ multiplex PCR; TCRdb keeps in-frame clones, though not all of them. Of 100,000 to 150,000 clones listed, over 90% are singletons. Input material: PBMCs. The rearrangement links TRBV28 to TRBJ2-3; TRBD2 aligns across 12 bases. The TCR was taken from a woman between 18 and 29 years old in good health and CMV-seronegative. In DNA, the CDR3 is TGTGCCAGCATCGAACCCGCCCCCGGGACTAGCGGGAGCACAGATACGCAGTATTTT. This encodes CASIEPAPGTSGSTDTQYF.